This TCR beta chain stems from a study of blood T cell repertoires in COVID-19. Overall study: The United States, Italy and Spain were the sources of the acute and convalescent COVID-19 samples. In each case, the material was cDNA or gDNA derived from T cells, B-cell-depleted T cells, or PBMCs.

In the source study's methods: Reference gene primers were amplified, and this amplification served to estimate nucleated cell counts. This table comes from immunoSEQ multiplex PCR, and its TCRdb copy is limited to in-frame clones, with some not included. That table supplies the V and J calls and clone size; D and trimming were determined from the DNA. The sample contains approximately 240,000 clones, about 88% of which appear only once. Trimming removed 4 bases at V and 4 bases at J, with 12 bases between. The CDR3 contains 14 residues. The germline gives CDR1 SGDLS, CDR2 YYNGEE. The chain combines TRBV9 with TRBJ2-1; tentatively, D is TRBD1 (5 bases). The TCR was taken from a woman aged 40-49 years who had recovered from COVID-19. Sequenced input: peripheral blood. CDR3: CASSTMTVYNEQFF. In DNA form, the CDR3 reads TGTGCCAGCAGCACTATGACAGTTTACAATGAGCAGTTCTTC.